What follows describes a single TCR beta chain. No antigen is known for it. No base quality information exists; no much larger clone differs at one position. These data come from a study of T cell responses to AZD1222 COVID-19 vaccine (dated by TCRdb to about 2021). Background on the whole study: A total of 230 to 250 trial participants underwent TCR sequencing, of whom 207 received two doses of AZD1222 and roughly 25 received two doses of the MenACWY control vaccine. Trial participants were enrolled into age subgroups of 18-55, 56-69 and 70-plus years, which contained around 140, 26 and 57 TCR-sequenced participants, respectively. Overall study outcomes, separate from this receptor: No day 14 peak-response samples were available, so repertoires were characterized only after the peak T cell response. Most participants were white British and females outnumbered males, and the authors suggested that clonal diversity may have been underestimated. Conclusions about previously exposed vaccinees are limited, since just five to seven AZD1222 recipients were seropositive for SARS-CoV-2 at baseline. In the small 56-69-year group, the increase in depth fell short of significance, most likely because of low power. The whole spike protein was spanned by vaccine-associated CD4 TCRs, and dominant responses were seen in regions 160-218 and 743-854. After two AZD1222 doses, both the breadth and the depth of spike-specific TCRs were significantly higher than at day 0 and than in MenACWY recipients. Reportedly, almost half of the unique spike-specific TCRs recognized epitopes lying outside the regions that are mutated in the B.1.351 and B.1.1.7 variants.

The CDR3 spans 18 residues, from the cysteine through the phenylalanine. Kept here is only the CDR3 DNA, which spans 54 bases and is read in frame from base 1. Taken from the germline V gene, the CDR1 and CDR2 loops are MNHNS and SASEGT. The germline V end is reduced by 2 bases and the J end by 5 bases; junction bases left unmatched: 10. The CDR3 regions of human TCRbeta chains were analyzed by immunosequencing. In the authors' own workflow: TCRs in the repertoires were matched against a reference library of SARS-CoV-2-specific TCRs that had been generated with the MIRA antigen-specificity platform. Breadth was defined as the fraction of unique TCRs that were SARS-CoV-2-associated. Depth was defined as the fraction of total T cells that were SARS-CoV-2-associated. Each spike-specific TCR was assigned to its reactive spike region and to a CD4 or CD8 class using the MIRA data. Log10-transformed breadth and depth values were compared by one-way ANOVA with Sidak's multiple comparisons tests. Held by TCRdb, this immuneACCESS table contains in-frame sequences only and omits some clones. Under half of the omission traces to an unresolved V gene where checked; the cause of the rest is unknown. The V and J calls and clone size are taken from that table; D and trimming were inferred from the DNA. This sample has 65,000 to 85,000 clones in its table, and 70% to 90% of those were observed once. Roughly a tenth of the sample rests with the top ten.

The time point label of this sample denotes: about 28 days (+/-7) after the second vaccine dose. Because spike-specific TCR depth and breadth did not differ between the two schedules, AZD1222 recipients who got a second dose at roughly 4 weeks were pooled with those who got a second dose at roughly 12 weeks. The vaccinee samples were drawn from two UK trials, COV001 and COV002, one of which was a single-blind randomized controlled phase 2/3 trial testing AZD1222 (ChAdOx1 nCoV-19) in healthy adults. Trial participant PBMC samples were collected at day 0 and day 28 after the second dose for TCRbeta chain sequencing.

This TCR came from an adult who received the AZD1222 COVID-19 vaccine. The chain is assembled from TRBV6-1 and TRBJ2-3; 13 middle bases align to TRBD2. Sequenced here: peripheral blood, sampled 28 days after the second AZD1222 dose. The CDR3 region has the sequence CASSESRLAGGHRDTQYF. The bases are TGTGCCAGCAGTGAAAGTCGACTAGCGGGGGGCCACCGAGATACGCAGTATTTT.